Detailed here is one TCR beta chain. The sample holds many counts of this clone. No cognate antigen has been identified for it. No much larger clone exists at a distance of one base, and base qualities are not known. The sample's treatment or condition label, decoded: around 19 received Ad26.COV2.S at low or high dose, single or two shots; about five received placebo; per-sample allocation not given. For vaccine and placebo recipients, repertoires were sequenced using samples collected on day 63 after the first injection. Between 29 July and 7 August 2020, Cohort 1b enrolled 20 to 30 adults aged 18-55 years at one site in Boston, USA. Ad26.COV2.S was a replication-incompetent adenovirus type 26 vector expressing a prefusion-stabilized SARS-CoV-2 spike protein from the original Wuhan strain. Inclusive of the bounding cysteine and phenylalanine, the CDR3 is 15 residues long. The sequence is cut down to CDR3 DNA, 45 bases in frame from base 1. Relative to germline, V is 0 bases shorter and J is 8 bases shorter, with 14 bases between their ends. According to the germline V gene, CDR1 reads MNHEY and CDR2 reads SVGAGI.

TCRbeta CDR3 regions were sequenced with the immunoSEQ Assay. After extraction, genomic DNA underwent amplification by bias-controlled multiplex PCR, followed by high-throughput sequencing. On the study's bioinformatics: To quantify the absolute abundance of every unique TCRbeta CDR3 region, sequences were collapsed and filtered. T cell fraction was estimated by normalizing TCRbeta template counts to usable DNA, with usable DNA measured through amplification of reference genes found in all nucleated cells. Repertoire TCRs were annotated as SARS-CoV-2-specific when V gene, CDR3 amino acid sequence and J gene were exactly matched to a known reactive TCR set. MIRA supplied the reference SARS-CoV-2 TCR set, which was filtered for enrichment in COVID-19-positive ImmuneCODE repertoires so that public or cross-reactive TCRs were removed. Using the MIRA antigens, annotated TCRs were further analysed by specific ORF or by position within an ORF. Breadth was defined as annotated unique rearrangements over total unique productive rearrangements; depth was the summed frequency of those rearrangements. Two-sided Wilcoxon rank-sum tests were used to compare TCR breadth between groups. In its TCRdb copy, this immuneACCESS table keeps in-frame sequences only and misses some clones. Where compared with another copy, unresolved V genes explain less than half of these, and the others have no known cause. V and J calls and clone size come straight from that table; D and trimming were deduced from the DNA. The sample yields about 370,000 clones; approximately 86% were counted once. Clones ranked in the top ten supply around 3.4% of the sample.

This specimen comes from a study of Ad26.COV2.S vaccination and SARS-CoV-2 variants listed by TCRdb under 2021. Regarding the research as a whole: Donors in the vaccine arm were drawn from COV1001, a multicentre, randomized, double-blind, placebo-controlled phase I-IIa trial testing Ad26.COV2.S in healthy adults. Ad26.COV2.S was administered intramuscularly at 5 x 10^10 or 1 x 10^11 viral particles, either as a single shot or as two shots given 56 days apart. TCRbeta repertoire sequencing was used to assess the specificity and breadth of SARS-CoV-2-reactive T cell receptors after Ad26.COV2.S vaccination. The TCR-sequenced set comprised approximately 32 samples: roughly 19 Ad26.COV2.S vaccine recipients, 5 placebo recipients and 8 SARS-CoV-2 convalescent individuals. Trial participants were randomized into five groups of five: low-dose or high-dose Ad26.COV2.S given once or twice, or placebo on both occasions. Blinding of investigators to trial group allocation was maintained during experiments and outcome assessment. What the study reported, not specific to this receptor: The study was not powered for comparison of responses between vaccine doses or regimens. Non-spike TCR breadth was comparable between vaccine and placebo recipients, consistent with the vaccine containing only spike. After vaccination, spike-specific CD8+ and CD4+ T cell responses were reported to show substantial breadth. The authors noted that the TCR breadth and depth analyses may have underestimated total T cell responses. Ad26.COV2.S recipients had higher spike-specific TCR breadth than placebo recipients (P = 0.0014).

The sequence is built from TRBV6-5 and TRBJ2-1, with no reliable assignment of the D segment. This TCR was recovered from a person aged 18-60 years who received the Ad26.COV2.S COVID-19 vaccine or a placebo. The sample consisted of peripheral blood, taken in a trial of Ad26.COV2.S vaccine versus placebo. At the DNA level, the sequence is TGTGCCAGCAGTTACTCGGACGGCGCGTGGGATGAGCAGTTCTTC. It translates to CASSYSDGAWDEQFF.